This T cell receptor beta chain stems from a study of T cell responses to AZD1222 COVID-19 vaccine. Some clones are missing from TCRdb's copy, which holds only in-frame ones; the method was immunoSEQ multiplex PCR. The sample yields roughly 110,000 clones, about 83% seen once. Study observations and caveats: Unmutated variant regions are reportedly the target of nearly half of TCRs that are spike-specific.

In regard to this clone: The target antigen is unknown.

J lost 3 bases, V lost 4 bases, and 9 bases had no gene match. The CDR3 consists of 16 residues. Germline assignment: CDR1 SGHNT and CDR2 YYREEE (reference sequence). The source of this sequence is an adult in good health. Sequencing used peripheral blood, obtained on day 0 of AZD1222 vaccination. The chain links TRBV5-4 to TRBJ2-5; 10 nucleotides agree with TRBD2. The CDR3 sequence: CASSPGGLAGEETQYF. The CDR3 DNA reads TGTGCCAGCAGCCCCGGAGGCCTAGCGGGGGAAGAGACCCAGTACTTC.